These T cell receptor beta chains were read from a single sample in a study of blood T cell repertoires in COVID-19. Some clones are missing from TCRdb's copy, which holds only in-frame ones; the method was immunoSEQ multiplex PCR. The data show 230,000 or so clones, approximately 80% seen once. Material: peripheral blood. These receptors all stem from a woman older than 75 with COVID-19, enrolled during active disease. CDR3s include the opening cysteine and the closing phenylalanine or tryptophan. The D gene is left open where the match is weak. A row's size may be missing; if present it is once, few, many or a size class.

V,D,J,size,length,CDR3,DNA
TRBV7-3,TRBD2,TRBJ2-1,NA,12,CASSASGNEQFF,TGTGCCAGCAGCGCTAGCGGGAATGAGCAGTTCTTC
TRBV19,TRBD2,TRBJ2-7,NA,14,CASSNFLGRVERYF,TGTGCCAGTAGTAACTTTCTCGGGAGGGTCGAGCGGTACTTC
TRBV9,TRBD1,TRBJ1-2,few,13,CASSYQGVYGYTF,TGTGCCAGCAGTTACCAGGGGGTATATGGCTACACCTTC
TRBV5-1,NA,TRBJ1-4,once,15,CASALSGATNEKLFF,TGCGCCAGCGCCCTAAGCGGGGCAACTAATGAAAAACTGTTTTTT
TRBV3-1/TRBV3-2,NA,TRBJ1-6,NA,14,CASTYRVDNSPLHF,TGTGCCAGCACCTACAGGGTAGATAATTCACCCCTCCACTTT
TRBV27,TRBD1,TRBJ1-2,NA,17,CASSLYRRDRADYGYTF,TGTGCCAGCAGTTTATATAGGCGGGACAGGGCCGACTATGGCTACACCTTC
TRBV7-9,NA,TRBJ1-4,NA,13,CASSPYLGEKLFF,TGTGCCAGCAGCCCCTACCTCGGTGAAAAACTGTTTTTT
TRBV20-1,NA,TRBJ2-5,NA,10,CSATQETQYF,TGCAGTGCTACACAAGAGACCCAGTACTTC
TRBV19,NA,TRBJ1-1,NA,15,CASSIVAGMNTEAFF,TGTGCCAGTAGTATTGTGGCAGGAATGAACACTGAAGCTTTCTTT
TRBV13,NA,TRBJ1-4,NA,13,CASSLAANEKLFF,TGTGCCAGCAGCTTAGCCGCTAATGAAAAACTGTTTTTT
TRBV18,NA,TRBJ2-2,once,15,CASSPLDSTTGELFF,TGTGCCAGCTCACCCTTGGACAGTACCACCGGGGAGCTGTTTTTT
TRBV6-5,NA,TRBJ1-5,NA,14,CASRGPERGQPQHF,TGTGCCAGCAGGGGTCCGGAACGAGGTCAGCCCCAGCATTTT
TRBV18,TRBD1,TRBJ2-7,NA,12,CASSRDREEQYF,TGTGCCAGCTCACGGGACAGGGAGGAGCAGTACTTC
TRBV7-9,NA,TRBJ2-2,NA,13,CASSYGGTGELFF,TGTGCCAGCAGCTACGGAGGCACCGGGGAGCTGTTTTTT
TRBV6-5,TRBD2,TRBJ2-7,NA,15,CASITGGGRSYEQYF,TGTGCCAGCATCACGGGGGGGGGCCGCTCCTACGAGCAGTACTTC
TRBV5-1,NA,TRBJ2-5,NA,15,CASSLAVGPQETQYF,TGCGCCAGCAGCTTGGCCGTGGGGCCCCAAGAGACCCAGTACTTC
TRBV5-5,NA,TRBJ1-1,once,14,CASSLMGRNTEAFF,TGTGCCAGCAGCTTGATGGGGAGGAACACTGAAGCTTTCTTT
TRBV5-1,NA,TRBJ1-1,few,13,CASSLVEGTEAFF,TGCGCCAGCAGCTTGGTGGAGGGAACTGAAGCTTTCTTT
TRBV9,NA,TRBJ2-7,few,14,CASSVDQGNYEQYF,TGTGCCAGCAGCGTAGACCAGGGAAACTACGAGCAGTACTTC
TRBV14,NA,TRBJ2-5,NA,15,CASSQELGSQETQYF,TGTGCCAGCAGCCAAGAGTTGGGCAGCCAAGAGACCCAGTACTTC
TRBV7-2,NA,TRBJ2-1,few,16,CASSSTRTIGRGEQFF,TGTGCCAGCAGCTCAACCCGGACTATTGGGCGCGGTGAGCAGTTCTTC
TRBV30,NA,TRBJ1-2,NA,14,CAWSVGAINYGYTF,TGTGCCTGGAGTGTAGGGGCCATTAACTATGGCTACACCTTC
TRBV2,NA,TRBJ1-2,NA,13,CASTPSGVYGYTF,TGTGCCAGCACCCCTTCGGGGGTTTATGGCTACACCTTC
TRBV6-5,NA,TRBJ1-2,NA,15,CASSPLLTVNYGYTF,TGTGCCAGCAGTCCCCTCCTGACAGTTAACTATGGCTACACCTTC
TRBV9,NA,TRBJ1-1,NA,13,CASSVGPGDEAFF,TGTGCCAGCAGCGTAGGGCCGGGGGATGAAGCTTTCTTT
TRBV6-5,NA,TRBJ1-6,NA,15,CASRAGSSYNSPLHF,TGTGCCAGCAGGGCCGGGAGCTCCTATAATTCACCCCTCCACTTT
TRBV19,TRBD1,TRBJ1-5,NA,18,CASKGDRDRGMGNQPQHF,TGTGCCAGTAAAGGGGACCGGGACAGGGGAATGGGCAATCAGCCCCAGCATTTT
TRBV7-8,TRBD2,TRBJ2-1,many,19,CASSSEVVAGGRGKVEQFF,TGTGCCAGCAGCTCCGAAGTGGTAGCGGGGGGCCGGGGAAAGGTTGAGCAGTTCTTC
TRBV5-8,TRBD1,TRBJ2-3,NA,18,CASSYGTGFFSGTDTQYF,TGTGCCAGCAGCTACGGGACAGGTTTTTTTTCCGGCACAGATACGCAGTATTTT
TRBV4-2,TRBD1,TRBJ1-5,few,15,CASSQETGRNQPQHF,TGTGCCAGCAGCCAAGAGACAGGGCGGAATCAGCCCCAGCATTTT
TRBV5-1,TRBD1,TRBJ1-1,NA,14,CASRGQPSNTEAFF,TGCGCCAGTAGGGGACAGCCCTCGAACACTGAAGCTTTCTTT
TRBV19,TRBD1,TRBJ2-5,NA,14,CASSQPTGRETQYF,TGTGCCAGTAGTCAACCGACAGGGCGAGAGACCCAGTACTTC
TRBV6-1,NA,TRBJ2-1,NA,15,CASSEMAGKSGEQFF,TGTGCCAGCAGTGAAATGGCAGGAAAATCCGGTGAGCAGTTCTTC
TRBV6-1,NA,TRBJ1-5,NA,14,CASSENSGNQPQHF,TGTGCCAGCAGTGAGAACAGTGGCAATCAGCCCCAGCATTTT
TRBV29-1,NA,TRBJ2-2,NA,13,CSVDVANTGELFF,TGCAGCGTTGATGTCGCGAACACCGGGGAGCTGTTTTTT
TRBV6-6,TRBD1,TRBJ1-2,NA,13,CASSNGQDYGYTF,TGTGCCAGCAGTAACGGACAGGACTATGGCTACACCTTC
TRBV7-4,NA,TRBJ2-3,once,18,CASSRPGGGIRNTDTQYF,TGTGCCAGCAGCCGCCCTGGCGGCGGGATCCGGAACACAGATACGCAGTATTTT
TRBV21-1,NA,TRBJ2-4,NA,15,CASRGQGSAKNIQYF,TGTGCCAGCAGGGGACAGGGGTCTGCCAAAAACATTCAGTACTTC
TRBV3-1/TRBV3-2,NA,TRBJ1-2,NA,13,CASSQRKGEGYTF,TGTGCCAGCAGCCAAAGAAAGGGGGAGGGCTACACCTTC
TRBV5-1,TRBD1,TRBJ2-5,NA,14,CASNLRGREETQYF,TGCGCCAGCAACCTCAGGGGGCGCGAAGAGACCCAGTACTTC
TRBV27,TRBD1,TRBJ2-5,NA,15,CASSPRTGRQETQYF,TGTGCCAGCAGTCCCCGGACAGGGCGACAAGAGACCCAGTACTTC
TRBV7-8,TRBD2,TRBJ2-7,NA,14,CASSLGLADYEQYF,TGTGCCAGCAGCTTAGGGCTAGCGGACTACGAGCAGTACTTC
TRBV5-1,NA,TRBJ1-2,NA,14,CASSLGVTNYGYTF,TGCGCCAGCAGCTTGGGTGTAACTAACTATGGCTACACCTTC
TRBV18,NA,TRBJ1-1,NA,15,CASSPLSATNTEAFF,TGTGCCAGCTCACCGCTCTCAGCGACGAACACTGAAGCTTTCTTT
TRBV6-5,NA,TRBJ1-3,once,13,CASSHSSGNTIYF,TGTGCCAGCAGTCACAGCTCTGGAAACACCATATATTTT
TRBV12-3/TRBV12-4,NA,TRBJ1-6,NA,13,CASSSGRNSPLHF,TGTGCCAGCAGTTCCGGTCGGAATTCACCCCTCCACTTT
TRBV25-1,NA,TRBJ2-7,NA,11,CASGYRDNKYF,TGTGCCAGCGGCTACCGGGACAATAAGTACTTC
TRBV5-8,TRBD2,TRBJ2-3,NA,16,CASGIGLAGSTDTQYF,TGTGCCAGCGGCATTGGACTAGCGGGAAGCACAGATACGCAGTATTTT
TRBV9,NA,TRBJ1-3,few,15,CASSDTPHSGNTIYF,TGTGCCAGCAGCGATACACCGCACTCTGGAAACACCATATATTTT
TRBV19,TRBD1,TRBJ1-2,NA,14,CASTPTGGGYGYTF,TGTGCCAGTACCCCTACAGGGGGCGGCTATGGCTACACCTTC
TRBV3-1/TRBV3-2,NA,TRBJ1-2,NA,12,CASSPSSGLNTF,TGTGCCAGCAGCCCCTCATCAGGGCTGAACACCTTC
TRBV5-8,TRBD1,TRBJ2-3,NA,15,CASRSRTGTTDTQYF,TGTGCCAGCAGATCCCGGACAGGGACAACAGATACGCAGTATTTT